The rows below give T cell receptor beta chains drawn from one sample of a study of blood T cells in healthy people across ages. TCRdb ran MiXCR on the 5' RACE reads and lists one entry per CDR3 protein. This repertoire shows fewer than 900,000 distinct CDR3 sequences, around 46% found once; its top ten account for 20% to 25%. Sequencing was done on a sample of blood. These receptors came from a woman aged 60-70 years in good health. Both conserved end residues are part of each CDR3. The order of the fields is V gene, CDR3 length, D gene, J gene, clone size, CDR3 DNA, CDR3 protein. The D gene is left open where the match is weak. The size entry is marked missing in some rows and otherwise reads once, few, many or a size class.

v_call: TRBV3-1; cdr3_length: 15; d_call: .; j_call: TRBJ2-1; clone_size: .; cdr3_nt: TGTGCCAGCAGCCAAGGGTACGGGCTGTACAATGAGCAGTTCTTC; cdr3_aa: CASSQGYGLYNEQFF
v_call: TRBV28; cdr3_length: 14; d_call: TRBD2; j_call: TRBJ2-5; clone_size: .; cdr3_nt: TGTGCCAGCAACATAGCGGGGCCGCCAGGGGCCCAGTACTTC; cdr3_aa: CASNIAGPPGAQYF
v_call: TRBV9; cdr3_length: 15; d_call: .; j_call: TRBJ2-5; clone_size: .; cdr3_nt: TGTGCCAGCAGCCCAATCGGGGGGCGCCAAGAGACCCAGTACTTC; cdr3_aa: CASSPIGGRQETQYF
v_call: TRBV7-9; cdr3_length: 16; d_call: .; j_call: TRBJ2-1; clone_size: .; cdr3_nt: TGTGCCAGCAGCTTAGGCGGAGGCAACGTCAGGAATGAGCAGTTCTTC; cdr3_aa: CASSLGGGNVRNEQFF
v_call: TRBV20-1; cdr3_length: 13; d_call: TRBD1; j_call: TRBJ1-1; clone_size: few; cdr3_nt: TGCAGTGCTAGATCCGGGACAGAGACCAAGGCTTTCTTT; cdr3_aa: CSARSGTETKAFF
v_call: TRBV12-3/TRBV12-4; cdr3_length: 15; d_call: .; j_call: TRBJ2-5; clone_size: .; cdr3_nt: TGTGCCAGCAGCCTCCGCGCAGGGAACCTAAATGAGCAGTACTTC; cdr3_aa: CASSLRAGNLNEQYF
v_call: TRBV29-1; cdr3_length: 15; d_call: TRBD1; j_call: TRBJ2-3; clone_size: .; cdr3_nt: TGCAGCTCCATGGGGGACAGGGGGTGGGGGGATACGCAGTATTTT; cdr3_aa: CSSMGDRGWGDTQYF
v_call: TRBV25-1; cdr3_length: 16; d_call: .; j_call: TRBJ2-5; clone_size: .; cdr3_nt: TGTGCCAGCAGTGAGGCTGGAGTCAGCGCGCGGGAGACCCAGTACTTC; cdr3_aa: CASSEAGVSARETQYF
v_call: TRBV7-2; cdr3_length: 19; d_call: TRBD2; j_call: TRBJ2-3; clone_size: few; cdr3_nt: TGTGCCAGCAGCTATCACGACCGGCTGGCCGGGAGGTGGACAGATACGCAGTATTTT; cdr3_aa: CASSYHDRLAGRWTDTQYF
v_call: TRBV10-1; cdr3_length: 13; d_call: .; j_call: TRBJ1-2; clone_size: .; cdr3_nt: TGCGCCAGCAGTGAAGAGGAGACCTATGGCTACACCTTC; cdr3_aa: CASSEEETYGYTF
v_call: TRBV6-1; cdr3_length: 18; d_call: TRBD2; j_call: TRBJ2-3; clone_size: few; cdr3_nt: TGTGCCAGCAGTACCGGGACTAGCGGCCTGGGGAGCACAGATACGCAGTATTTT; cdr3_aa: CASSTGTSGLGSTDTQYF
v_call: TRBV20-1; cdr3_length: 20; d_call: TRBD2; j_call: TRBJ2-1; clone_size: .; cdr3_nt: TGCAGTGCTAGAGATCTGGGACTAGCGGAAGGGCCGAGCTCCTACAATGAGCAGTTCTTC; cdr3_aa: CSARDLGLAEGPSSYNEQFF
v_call: TRBV18; cdr3_length: 13; d_call: TRBD2; j_call: TRBJ2-7; clone_size: .; cdr3_nt: TGTGCCAGCTCACAGGGGACTAACAATGAGCAGTACTTC; cdr3_aa: CASSQGTNNEQYF
v_call: TRBV18; cdr3_length: 13; d_call: .; j_call: TRBJ1-5; clone_size: few; cdr3_nt: TGTGCCAGCTCACCGGACCGTAATCAGCCCCAGCATTTT; cdr3_aa: CASSPDRNQPQHF
v_call: TRBV20-1; cdr3_length: 12; d_call: TRBD1; j_call: TRBJ1-2; clone_size: .; cdr3_nt: TGCAGTGCCACCGGGACAGGGTATGGCTACACCTTC; cdr3_aa: CSATGTGYGYTF
v_call: TRBV6-2/TRBV6-3; cdr3_length: 17; d_call: TRBD1; j_call: TRBJ2-4; clone_size: .; cdr3_nt: TGTGCCAGCAGTTACCGGGACAGGGAATCGTCCAAAAACATTCAGTACTTC; cdr3_aa: CASSYRDRESSKNIQYF
v_call: TRBV4-3; cdr3_length: 16; d_call: .; j_call: TRBJ2-3; clone_size: .; cdr3_nt: TGCGCCAGCACCTCAGCAGTGGGAGGTCTAACAGATACGCAGTATTTT; cdr3_aa: CASTSAVGGLTDTQYF
v_call: TRBV6-1; cdr3_length: 16; d_call: .; j_call: TRBJ1-4; clone_size: few; cdr3_nt: TGTGCCAGCAGTGACTCCTGGGGGGCAACTAATGAAAAACTGTTTTTT; cdr3_aa: CASSDSWGATNEKLFF
v_call: TRBV20-1; cdr3_length: 14; d_call: .; j_call: TRBJ2-3; clone_size: few; cdr3_nt: TGCAGTGCTAGTCCTATGACTTCCACAGATACGCAGTATTTT; cdr3_aa: CSASPMTSTDTQYF
v_call: TRBV4-3; cdr3_length: 15; d_call: .; j_call: TRBJ2-1; clone_size: .; cdr3_nt: TGCGCCAGCAGCCCAGTTGGGGCCTCGAACAATGAGCAGTTCTTC; cdr3_aa: CASSPVGASNNEQFF
v_call: TRBV5-6; cdr3_length: 14; d_call: TRBD2; j_call: TRBJ2-7; clone_size: .; cdr3_nt: TGTGCCAGCAGCTTGGGACTAGCGGATGGGGAGCAGTACTTC; cdr3_aa: CASSLGLADGEQYF
v_call: TRBV29-1; cdr3_length: 12; d_call: .; j_call: TRBJ1-1; clone_size: few; cdr3_nt: TGCAGCGTTGACCTCCCCGCAAATGAAGCTTTCTTT; cdr3_aa: CSVDLPANEAFF
v_call: TRBV7-9; cdr3_length: 14; d_call: .; j_call: TRBJ2-2; clone_size: .; cdr3_nt: TGTGCCAGCAGCGCCCGGCAGGGGAAGGAGGAGCTGTTTTTT; cdr3_aa: CASSARQGKEELFF
v_call: TRBV20-1; cdr3_length: 18; d_call: .; j_call: TRBJ1-5; clone_size: .; cdr3_nt: TGCAGTGCTAGCTCCACCGGGACGCAGACCGTAAGCAATCAGCCCCAGCATTTT; cdr3_aa: CSASSTGTQTVSNQPQHF
v_call: TRBV5-1; cdr3_length: 15; d_call: TRBD1; j_call: TRBJ2-1; clone_size: .; cdr3_nt: TGCGCCAGCAGCCGGGGACAGGGGACAAACAATGAGCAGTTCTTC; cdr3_aa: CASSRGQGTNNEQFF
v_call: TRBV29-1; cdr3_length: 14; d_call: .; j_call: TRBJ2-3; clone_size: .; cdr3_nt: TGCAGCGCCCCAGGGCGGGAGCATGGACAGGCGCAGTATTTT; cdr3_aa: CSAPGREHGQAQYF
v_call: TRBV28; cdr3_length: 14; d_call: .; j_call: TRBJ2-1; clone_size: .; cdr3_nt: TGTGCCAGCAGTTTAGGGGCTGTTGACAATGAGCAGTTCTTC; cdr3_aa: CASSLGAVDNEQFF
v_call: TRBV15; cdr3_length: 15; d_call: TRBD2; j_call: TRBJ2-5; clone_size: .; cdr3_nt: TGTGCCACCAGCTCCACTAGCGGGGGGGCCAGTGAGCAGTACTTC; cdr3_aa: CATSSTSGGASEQYF
v_call: TRBV5-1; cdr3_length: 14; d_call: TRBD1; j_call: TRBJ2-3; clone_size: .; cdr3_nt: TGTGCCAGCAGTAAGGGACAGGGGACAGATACGCAGTATTTT; cdr3_aa: CASSKGQGTDTQYF
v_call: TRBV18; cdr3_length: 12; d_call: .; j_call: TRBJ2-7; clone_size: few; cdr3_nt: TGTGCCAGCTCACCAAAACAGTACGAGCAGTACTTC; cdr3_aa: CASSPKQYEQYF
v_call: TRBV7-6; cdr3_length: 14; d_call: .; j_call: TRBJ2-5; clone_size: few; cdr3_nt: TGTGCCAGCAGACCCTCCATGGGACAAGAGACCCAGTACTTC; cdr3_aa: CASRPSMGQETQYF
v_call: TRBV3-1; cdr3_length: 15; d_call: TRBD2; j_call: TRBJ2-1; clone_size: .; cdr3_nt: TGTGCCAACAGCCAAGTGAGACTAGCGGGAAATGAGCAGTTCTTC; cdr3_aa: CANSQVRLAGNEQFF
v_call: TRBV29-1; cdr3_length: 15; d_call: .; j_call: TRBJ2-3; clone_size: once; cdr3_nt: TGCAGCGTGGGACCGGGGGGCGGCTACATAGATACGCAGTATTTT; cdr3_aa: CSVGPGGGYIDTQYF